A selection of T cell receptor beta chains follows, all from one sample in a study of T cell responses to AZD1222 COVID-19 vaccine. Method: immunoSEQ multiplex PCR; TCRdb's copy keeps in-frame clones and lacks some. Of 75,000 to 90,000 clones listed, more than 70% are singletons. This material consisted of peripheral blood, taken on day 0 of AZD1222 vaccination. These receptors all stem from an adult in good health. Both conserved end residues are part of each CDR3. D genes are given only for firm matches. The size of a clone is reported for some rows only, either as once, few or many, or as a class for expanded clones.

d_gene	abundance	j_gene	v_gene	CDR3aa	CDR3nt
-	-	TRBJ2-7	TRBV12-2	CASRSNKRDRETYEQYF	TGTGCAAGTCGCTCCAATAAGCGGGACAGGGAGACCTACGAGCAGTACTTC
-	-	TRBJ2-3	TRBV10-3	CAISEERPLTDTQYF	TGTGCCATCAGTGAGGAGCGGCCCCTCACAGATACGCAGTATTTT
TRBD1	-	TRBJ2-3	TRBV19	CASGSGQVGDTQYF	TGTGCCAGTGGATCCGGACAGGTTGGAGATACGCAGTATTTT
-	-	TRBJ1-2	TRBV14	CASSQRGSYGYTF	TGTGCCAGCAGCCAGAGAGGGTCGTATGGCTACACCTTC
TRBD2	-	TRBJ2-7	TRBV4-3	CASSQVGLASGEQYF	TGCGCCAGCAGCCAAGTAGGACTAGCGAGTGGTGAGCAGTACTTC
TRBD1	-	TRBJ2-2	TRBV2	CAIDRATGELFF	TGTGCCATCGACAGGGCCACCGGGGAGCTGTTTTTT
-	once	TRBJ2-1	TRBV3-1/TRBV3-2	CASSPRRNRGRNEQFF	TGTGCCAGCAGCCCGCGACGCAACCGGGGTCGCAATGAGCAGTTCTTC
TRBD1	-	TRBJ1-4	TRBV19	CASSGTGTGGEKLFF	TGTGCCAGTAGTGGAACCGGGACAGGGGGTGAAAAACTGTTTTTT
-	few	TRBJ2-1	TRBV6-2/TRBV6-3	CASGQDEQFF	TGTGCCAGCGGCCAGGATGAGCAGTTCTTC
-	-	TRBJ1-4	TRBV7-9	CASSLGTAEKLFF	TGTGCCAGCAGCTTGGGGACGGCTGAAAAACTGTTTTTT
-	-	TRBJ2-7	TRBV18	CASSPPTGTPYEQYF	TGTGCCAGCTCACCACCTACAGGGACCCCCTACGAGCAGTACTTC
TRBD2	-	TRBJ2-5	TRBV25-1	CASSEGAGGETQYF	TGTGCCAGCAGTGAAGGAGCGGGAGGGGAGACCCAGTACTTC
-	-	TRBJ2-5	TRBV12-3/TRBV12-4	CASSLTRQETQYF	TGTGCCAGCAGTCTGACTAGACAAGAGACCCAGTACTTC
-	-	TRBJ2-5	TRBV12-3/TRBV12-4	CASSQSSKGTQYF	TGTGCCAGCAGTCAGTCTAGCAAAGGGACCCAGTACTTC
-	-	TRBJ2-2	TRBV5-5	CASSLERIYTGELFF	TGTGCCAGCAGCTTGGAGAGGATTTACACCGGGGAGCTGTTTTTT
TRBD1	-	TRBJ1-2	TRBV6-6	CASSSPRDRGRGGYTF	TGTGCCAGCAGTTCCCCCCGGGACAGGGGAAGGGGTGGCTACACCTTC
-	-	TRBJ1-2	TRBV11-2	CASSPQIIYGYTF	TGTGCCAGCAGCCCCCAGATTATCTATGGCTACACCTTC
TRBD1	-	TRBJ2-7	TRBV27	CASSADRGNEQYF	TGTGCCAGCAGTGCTGACAGGGGGAACGAGCAGTACTTC
-	-	TRBJ1-6	TRBV5-4	CASSLQTGSWDNSPLHF	TGTGCCAGCAGCTTACAAACAGGGTCATGGGATAATTCACCCCTCCACTTT
-	-	TRBJ1-1	TRBV6-2/TRBV6-3	CASSYGRDGRNTEAFF	TGTGCCAGCAGTTACGGGCGGGACGGGAGGAACACTGAAGCTTTCTTT
-	-	TRBJ2-2	TRBV6-5	CASSPRLNTGELFF	TGTGCCAGCAGTCCCAGGCTAAACACCGGGGAGCTGTTTTTT
TRBD1	-	TRBJ2-7	TRBV7-9	CASSEDRAQVYEQYF	TGTGCCAGCAGCGAAGACAGGGCTCAGGTCTACGAGCAGTACTTC
TRBD1	-	TRBJ2-2	TRBV7-9	CASSSTGENTGELFF	TGTGCCAGCAGCTCGACAGGGGAGAACACCGGGGAGCTGTTTTTT
TRBD2	-	TRBJ2-1	TRBV9	CASSAGLAGGVRVFF	TGTGCCAGCAGCGCAGGACTAGCGGGAGGGGTACGGGTGTTCTTC
-	-	TRBJ1-2	TRBV19	CASSIDSAGYGYTF	TGTGCCAGTAGTATAGATTCAGCCGGGTATGGCTACACCTTC
-	-	TRBJ1-5	TRBV4-2	CASSQDWDGDQPQHF	TGTGCCAGCAGCCAAGATTGGGACGGGGATCAGCCCCAGCATTTT
TRBD2	-	TRBJ2-5	TRBV4-1	CASSLKMIAGGISRETQYF	TGCGCCAGCAGCCTAAAGATGATAGCGGGGGGTATTTCACGGGAGACCCAGTACTTC
TRBD1	-	TRBJ2-6	TRBV15	CATSRDGPGTVSGANVLTF	TGTGCCACCAGCAGAGATGGACCCGGGACAGTATCTGGGGCCAACGTCCTGACTTTC
-	-	TRBJ1-5	TRBV2	CASREGLSNQPQHF	TGTGCCAGCAGGGAGGGTTTAAGCAATCAGCCCCAGCATTTT
TRBD2	-	TRBJ2-7	TRBV7-9	CASSLGGAGVGYEQYF	TGTGCCAGCAGCTTAGGTGGGGCGGGAGTGGGCTACGAGCAGTACTTC
TRBD2	-	TRBJ2-1	TRBV19	CASCLTSGVSSYNEQFF	TGTGCCAGTTGCCTGACTAGCGGGGTTTCTTCCTACAATGAGCAGTTCTTC
-	-	TRBJ1-1	TRBV12-3/TRBV12-4	CASSLTGDTEAFF	TGTGCCAGCAGTTTAACGGGGGACACTGAAGCTTTCTTT
TRBD1	-	TRBJ1-1	TRBV6-5	CASSYLPGGVDTEAFF	TGTGCCAGCAGTTACCTCCCAGGGGGCGTGGACACTGAAGCTTTCTTT
TRBD1	few	TRBJ2-7	TRBV19	CASNPGTGSYEQYF	TGTGCCAGTAACCCCGGGACAGGGTCCTACGAGCAGTACTTC
-	-	TRBJ2-7	TRBV19	CASSITSGGPHEQYF	TGTGCCAGTAGTATTACTTCGGGGGGCCCCCACGAGCAGTACTTC
TRBD1	-	TRBJ2-7	TRBV2	CASSEVGQAGGQYF	TGTGCCAGCAGTGAGGTGGGACAGGCAGGAGGGCAGTACTTC
-	-	TRBJ2-5	TRBV11-2	CASSASGGGGETQYF	TGTGCCAGCAGCGCAAGCGGAGGAGGGGGAGAGACCCAGTACTTC
TRBD1	-	TRBJ2-7	TRBV3-1/TRBV3-2	CASSPHELGGSDYEQYF	TGTGCCAGCAGCCCACATGAGCTAGGGGGCAGCGACTACGAGCAGTACTTC
-	-	TRBJ1-2	TRBV19	CASSINSGSQYGYTF	TGTGCCAGTAGTATAAATTCCGGCTCCCAATATGGCTACACCTTC
-	-	TRBJ1-1	TRBV20-1	CSARNTEAFF	TGCAGTGCTCGGAACACTGAAGCTTTCTTT
-	-	TRBJ1-1	TRBV3-1/TRBV3-2	CASSPWMNTEAFF	TGTGCCAGCAGCCCATGGATGAACACTGAAGCTTTCTTT
-	once	TRBJ2-1	TRBV2	CASSMIPGIHPEQFF	TGTGCCAGCAGTATGATACCGGGAATCCACCCAGAGCAGTTCTTC
-	-	TRBJ1-5	TRBV21-1	CASSKVLVRGERSNQPQHF	TGTGCCAGCAGCAAAGTATTGGTGAGGGGAGAGAGGAGCAATCAGCCCCAGCATTTT
TRBD1	few	TRBJ2-7	TRBV5-1	CASTATGGSYEQYF	TGCGCCAGCACCGCGACAGGGGGCTCCTACGAGCAGTACTTC
-	-	TRBJ2-7	TRBV9	CASSPDRGETAGGPHPKQYF	TGTGCCAGCAGCCCGGACAGGGGGGAGACAGCGGGAGGTCCCCACCCTAAGCAGTACTTC
-	-	TRBJ1-5	TRBV7-3	CASSLTRDNQPQHF	TGTGCCAGCAGCTTAACCCGGGATAATCAGCCCCAGCATTTT
-	-	TRBJ1-5	TRBV7-2	CASSSRGHQPQHF	TGTGCCAGCAGCTCCCGGGGCCATCAGCCCCAGCATTTT
TRBD1	once	TRBJ1-6	TRBV7-7	CASSLGRDRAGSPLHF	TGTGCTAGCAGCTTAGGTCGGGACAGGGCAGGCTCACCCCTCCACTTT
-	-	TRBJ2-2	TRBV9	CASSISWATGELFF	TGTGCCAGCAGCATAAGTTGGGCAACCGGGGAGCTGTTTTTT
-	-	TRBJ2-7	TRBV6-4	CASRGEWGISSYEQYF	TGTGCCAGCAGGGGGGAGTGGGGGATCTCTTCCTACGAGCAGTACTTC
TRBD2	-	TRBJ2-1	TRBV3-1/TRBV3-2	CASSRILAGDYSSYNEQFF	TGTGCCAGCAGTCGGATCCTAGCGGGGGACTACAGCTCCTACAATGAGCAGTTCTTC
TRBD1	-	TRBJ1-2	TRBV29-1	CSVVGTDSEGWNGYTF	TGCAGCGTAGTCGGGACAGACTCTGAGGGGTGGAACGGCTACACCTTC
-	-	TRBJ1-1	TRBV21-1	CASINWGARLNTEAFF	TGTGCCAGCATCAACTGGGGGGCCCGCTTGAACACTGAAGCTTTCTTT
-	-	TRBJ2-5	TRBV5-1	CASSLAHRGETQYF	TGCGCCAGCAGCTTGGCCCACCGAGGGGAGACCCAGTACTTC
TRBD1	-	TRBJ1-6	TRBV7-6	CASSPNRGGNSPLHF	TGTGCCAGCAGCCCTAACAGGGGCGGGAATTCACCCCTCCACTTT
-	-	TRBJ1-3	TRBV9	CASSGTYRLGDSGNTIYF	TGTGCCAGCAGCGGTACCTACAGGTTAGGAGACTCTGGAAACACCATATATTTT
-	-	TRBJ2-2	TRBV3-1/TRBV3-2	CASSREGAWAGELFF	TGTGCCAGCAGCCGGGAAGGGGCTTGGGCCGGGGAGCTGTTTTTT
TRBD2	-	TRBJ2-2	TRBV24-1	CAAQTSGNTGELFF	TGTGCCGCGCAGACTAGCGGGAACACCGGGGAGCTGTTTTTT
-	-	TRBJ1-1	TRBV30	CACPRGNMNTEAFF	TGTGCCTGCCCCCGTGGAAACATGAACACTGAAGCTTTCTTT
-	once	TRBJ1-1	TRBV12-5	CASGLEGASFF	TGTGCTAGTGGTTTGGAAGGGGCATCTTTCTTT